Reported below is one TCR beta chain. This record belongs to a study of radiotherapy plus CTLA-4 blockade in lung cancer. The wider study: There were objective responses in 18% of patients, and about 31% had disease control.

The repertoire was sequenced with immunoSEQ multiplex PCR; TCRdb's copy has only in-frame clones and lacks some. The sample lists tens of thousands of clones; more than 60% were seen once. V shed 3 bases, J shed 0 bases, and the junction held 3 bases outside the gene matches. Germline CDR1 and CDR2: SGHTA and FQGTGA. This CDR3 is 16 amino acids long. This clonotype originated in a human donor with non-small cell lung cancer who had a partial response to radiotherapy plus ipilimumab. Some clones in this sample may be carry-over from other donors' samples. Sequencing was performed on peripheral blood, taken from a patient treated with radiotherapy plus ipilimumab. The rearrangement links TRBV7-3 to TRBJ2-2; 8 bases are a match to TRBD1. The CDR3 loop reads CASSFLGQANTGELFF. DNA for the CDR3: TGTGCCAGCAGCTTCCTGGGACAGGCGAACACCGGGGAGCTGTTTTTT.